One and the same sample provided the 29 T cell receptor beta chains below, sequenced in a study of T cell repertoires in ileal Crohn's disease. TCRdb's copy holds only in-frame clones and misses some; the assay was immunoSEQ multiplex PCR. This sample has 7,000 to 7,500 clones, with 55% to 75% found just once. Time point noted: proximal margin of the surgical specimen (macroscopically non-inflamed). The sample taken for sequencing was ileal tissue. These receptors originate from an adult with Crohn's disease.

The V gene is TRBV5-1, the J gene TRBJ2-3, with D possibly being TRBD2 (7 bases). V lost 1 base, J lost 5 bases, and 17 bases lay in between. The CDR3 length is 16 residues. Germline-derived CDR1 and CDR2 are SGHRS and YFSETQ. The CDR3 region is CASSLSRGAQLDTQYF. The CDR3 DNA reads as TGCGCCAGCAGCTTGAGCCGGGGGGCTCAGCTAGATACGCAGTATTTT.

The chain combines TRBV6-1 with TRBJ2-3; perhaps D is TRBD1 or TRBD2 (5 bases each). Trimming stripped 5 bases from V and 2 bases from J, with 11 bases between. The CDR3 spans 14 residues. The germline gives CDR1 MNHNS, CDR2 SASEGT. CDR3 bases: TGTGCCAGCAGTATGGGGGACGACACAGATACGCAGTATTTT. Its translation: CASSMGDDTDTQYF.

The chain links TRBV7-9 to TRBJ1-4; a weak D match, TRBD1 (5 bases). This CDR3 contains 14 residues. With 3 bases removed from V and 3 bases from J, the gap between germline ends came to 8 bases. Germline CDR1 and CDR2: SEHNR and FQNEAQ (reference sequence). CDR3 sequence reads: CASSLGRSNEKLFF. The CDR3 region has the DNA TGTGCCAGCAGCTTGGGACGGTCTAATGAAAAACTGTTTTTT.

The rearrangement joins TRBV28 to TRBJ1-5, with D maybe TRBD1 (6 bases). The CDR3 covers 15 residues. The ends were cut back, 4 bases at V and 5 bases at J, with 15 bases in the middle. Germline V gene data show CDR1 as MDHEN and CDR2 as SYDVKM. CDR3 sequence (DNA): TGTGCCAGCAGTTATACTAGGGGGGCGGATCAGCCCCAGCATTTT. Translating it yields CASSYTRGADQPQHF.

The CDR3, as DNA: TGTGCCAGCAGTTTATACCACGGACAGGGATACAATGAGCAGTTCTTC. This codes for CASSLYHGQGYNEQFF. This rearrangement joins TRBV28 to TRBJ2-1, with 8 bases lining up with TRBD1. The CDR3 covers 16 residues. In germline, CDR1 is MDHEN, CDR2 SYDVKM. V shed 1 base, J shed 4 bases, and the junction held 6 bases outside the gene matches.

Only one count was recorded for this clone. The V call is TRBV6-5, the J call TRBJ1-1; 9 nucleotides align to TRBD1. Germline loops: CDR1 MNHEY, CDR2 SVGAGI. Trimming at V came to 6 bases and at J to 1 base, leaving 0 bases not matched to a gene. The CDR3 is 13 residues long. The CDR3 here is CASRTGGNTEAFF. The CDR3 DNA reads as TGTGCCAGCAGGACAGGGGGGAACACTGAAGCTTTCTTT.

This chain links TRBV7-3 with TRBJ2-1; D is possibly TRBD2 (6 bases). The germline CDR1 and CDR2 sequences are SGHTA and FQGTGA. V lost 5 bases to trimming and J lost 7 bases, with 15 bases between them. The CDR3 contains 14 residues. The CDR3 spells CASSAQGLPNEQFF. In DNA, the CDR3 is TGTGCCAGCAGCGCCCAGGGACTCCCTAATGAGCAGTTCTTC. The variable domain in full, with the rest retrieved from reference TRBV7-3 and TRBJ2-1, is GAGVSQTPSNKVTEKGKYVELRCDPISGHTALYWYRQSLGQGPEFLIYFQGTGAADDSGLPNDRFFAVRPEGSVSTLKIQRTERGDSAVYLCASSAQGLPNEQFFGPGTRLTVL.

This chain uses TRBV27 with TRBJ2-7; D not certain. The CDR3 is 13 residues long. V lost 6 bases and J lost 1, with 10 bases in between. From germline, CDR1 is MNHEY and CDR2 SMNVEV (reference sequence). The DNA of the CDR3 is TGTGCCAGCAGCCGGGTTGGGTCCTACGAGCAGTACTTC. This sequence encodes CASSRVGSYEQYF.

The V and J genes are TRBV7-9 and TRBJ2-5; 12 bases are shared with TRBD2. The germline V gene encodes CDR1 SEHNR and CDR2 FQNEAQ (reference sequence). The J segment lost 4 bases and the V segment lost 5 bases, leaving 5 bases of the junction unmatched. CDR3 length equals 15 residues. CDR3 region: CASSHRLAGVETQYF. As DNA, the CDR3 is TGTGCCAGCAGCCACAGACTAGCGGGAGTAGAGACCCAGTACTTC.

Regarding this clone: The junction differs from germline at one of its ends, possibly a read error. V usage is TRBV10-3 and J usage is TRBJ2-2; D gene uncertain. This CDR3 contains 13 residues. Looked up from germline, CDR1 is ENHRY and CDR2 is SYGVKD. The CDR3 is CASSAYGTGELFF. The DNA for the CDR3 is TGTGCCAGCAGTGCCTACGGGACCGGGGAGCTGTTTTTT.

The CDR3: CASSQGAGNEQFF. The CDR3 DNA reads as TGTGCCAGCTCGCAGGGGGCGGGAAATGAGCAGTTCTTC. This chain joins TRBV18 and TRBJ2-1; 8 bases line up with TRBD1. The CDR3 runs to 13 residues. The germline CDR1 and CDR2 sequences are KGHSH and LQKENI. The junction had 5 bases not matched to a gene; V was cut back by 6 bases and J by 7 bases.

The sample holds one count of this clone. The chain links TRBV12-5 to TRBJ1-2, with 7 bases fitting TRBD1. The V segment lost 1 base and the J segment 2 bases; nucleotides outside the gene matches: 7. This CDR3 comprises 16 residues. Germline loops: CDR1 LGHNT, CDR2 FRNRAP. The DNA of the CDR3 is TGTGCTAGTGGTTTGGGAAACAGGGGAAACAACTATGGCTACACCTTC. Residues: CASGLGNRGNNYGYTF.

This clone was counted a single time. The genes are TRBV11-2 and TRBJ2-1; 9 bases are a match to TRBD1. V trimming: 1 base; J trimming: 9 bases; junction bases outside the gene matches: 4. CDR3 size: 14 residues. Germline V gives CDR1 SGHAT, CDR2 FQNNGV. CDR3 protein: CASSLGTGVGEQFF. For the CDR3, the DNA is TGTGCCAGCAGCTTAGGGACAGGGGTTGGTGAGCAGTTCTTC.

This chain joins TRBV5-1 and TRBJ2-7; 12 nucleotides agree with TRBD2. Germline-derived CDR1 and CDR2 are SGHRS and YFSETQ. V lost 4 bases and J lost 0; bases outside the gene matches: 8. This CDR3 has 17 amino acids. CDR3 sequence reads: CASSPGLAGPFSYEQYF. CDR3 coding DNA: TGCGCCAGCAGCCCCGGACTAGCGGGACCGTTCTCCTACGAGCAGTACTTC. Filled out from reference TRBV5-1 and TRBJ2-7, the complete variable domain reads KAGVTQTPRYLIKTRGQQVTLSCSPISGHRSVSWYQQTPGQGLQFLFEYFSETQRNKGNFPGRFSGRQFSNSRSEMNVSTLELGDSALYLCASSPGLAGPFSYEQYFGPGTRLTVT.

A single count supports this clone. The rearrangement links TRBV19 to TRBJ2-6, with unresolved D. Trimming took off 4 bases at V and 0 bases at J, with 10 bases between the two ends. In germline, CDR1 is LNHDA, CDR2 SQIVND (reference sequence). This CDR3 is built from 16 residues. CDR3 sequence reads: CASSTRTGSGANVLTF. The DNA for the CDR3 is TGTGCCAGTAGTACCCGGACGGGCTCTGGGGCCAACGTCCTGACTTTC.

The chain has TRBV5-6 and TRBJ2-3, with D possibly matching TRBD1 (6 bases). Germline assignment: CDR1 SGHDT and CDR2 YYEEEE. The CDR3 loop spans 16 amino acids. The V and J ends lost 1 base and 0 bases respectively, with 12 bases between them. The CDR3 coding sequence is TGTGCCAGCAGCTTGCTGGGGGCCCTTAGCACAGATACGCAGTATTTT. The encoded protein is CASSLLGALSTDTQYF.

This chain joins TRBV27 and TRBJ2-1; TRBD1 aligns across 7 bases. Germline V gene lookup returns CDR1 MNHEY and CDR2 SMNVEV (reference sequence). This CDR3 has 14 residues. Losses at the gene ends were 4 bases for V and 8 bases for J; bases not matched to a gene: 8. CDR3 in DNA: TGTGCCAGCAGTTCCCTACAGGGGAGTGATGAGCAGTTCTTC. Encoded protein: CASSSLQGSDEQFF.

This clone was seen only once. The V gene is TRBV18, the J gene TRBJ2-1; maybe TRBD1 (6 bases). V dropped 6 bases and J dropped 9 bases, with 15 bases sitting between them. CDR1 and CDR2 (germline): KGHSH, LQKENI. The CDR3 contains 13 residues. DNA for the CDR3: TGTGCCAGCTCTCCTACCAGGGGCGGTGAGCAGTTCTTC. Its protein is CASSPTRGGEQFF. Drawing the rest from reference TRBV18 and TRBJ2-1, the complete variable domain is NAGVMQNPRHLVRRRGQEARLRCSPMKGHSHVYWYRQLPEEGLKFMVYLQKENIIDESGMPKERFSAEFPKEGPSILRIQQVVRGDSAAYFCASSPTRGGEQFFGPGTRLTVL.

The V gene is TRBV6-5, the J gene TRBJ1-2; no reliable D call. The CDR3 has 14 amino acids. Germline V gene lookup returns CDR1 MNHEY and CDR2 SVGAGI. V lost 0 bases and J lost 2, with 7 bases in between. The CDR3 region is CASSYSKGNYGYTF. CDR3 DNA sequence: TGTGCCAGCAGTTACTCGAAAGGGAACTATGGCTACACCTTC.

The CDR3, as DNA: TGTGCCACCAGCAGAGATCCATACTACGAGCAGTACTTC. Protein sequence: CATSRDPYYEQYF. The J gene is TRBJ2-7, the V gene TRBV15; no firm D call. The V end lost 0 bases, the J end lost 3 bases, and 6 bases lay between the germline ends. The CDR3 is made up of 13 amino acids. Germline-derived CDR1 and CDR2 are LNHNV and YYDKDF (reference sequence).

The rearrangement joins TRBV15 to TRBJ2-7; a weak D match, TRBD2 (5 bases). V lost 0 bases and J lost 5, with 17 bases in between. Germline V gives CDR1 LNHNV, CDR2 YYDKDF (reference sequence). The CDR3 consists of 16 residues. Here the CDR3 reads CATSRDRAYGSNEQYF. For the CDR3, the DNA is TGTGCCACCAGCAGAGATAGGGCTTATGGGAGCAACGAGCAGTACTTC.

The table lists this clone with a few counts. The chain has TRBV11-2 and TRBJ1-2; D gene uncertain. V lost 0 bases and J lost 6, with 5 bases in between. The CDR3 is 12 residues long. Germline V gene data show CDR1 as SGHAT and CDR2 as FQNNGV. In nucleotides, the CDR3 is TGTGCCAGCAGCTTAGAAACGAATGGCTACACCTTC. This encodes CASSLETNGYTF.

CDR3 DNA sequence: TGTGCCAGCAGTCGTCCGAACACCGGGGAGCTGTTTTTT. Amino acid sequence: CASSRPNTGELFF. The V and J genes are TRBV6-5 and TRBJ2-2, with D uncertain. The germline V gene encodes CDR1 MNHEY and CDR2 SVGAGI. Trimming cost V 5 bases and J 0 bases, with 4 bases left between them. The CDR3 has 13 amino acids.

The CDR3 region is CASSLQPTGALRSEAFF. The CDR3 coding sequence is TGTGCCAGCAGTCTCCAACCTACAGGGGCCCTCAGGTCTGAAGCTTTCTTT. This chain links TRBV28 with TRBJ1-1; 7 bases agree with TRBD1. There are 17 residues in the CDR3. Trimming removed 5 bases from V and 6 bases from J; junction bases left unmatched: 18. Germline CDR1 MDHEN, CDR2 SYDVKM.

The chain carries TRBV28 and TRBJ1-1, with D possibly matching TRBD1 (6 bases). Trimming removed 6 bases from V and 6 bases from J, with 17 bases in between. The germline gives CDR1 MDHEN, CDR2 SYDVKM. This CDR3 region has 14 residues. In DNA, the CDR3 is TGTGCCAGCAGAGCCAGGGGTCTTGGTCCTGAAGCTTTCTTT. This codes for CASRARGLGPEAFF.

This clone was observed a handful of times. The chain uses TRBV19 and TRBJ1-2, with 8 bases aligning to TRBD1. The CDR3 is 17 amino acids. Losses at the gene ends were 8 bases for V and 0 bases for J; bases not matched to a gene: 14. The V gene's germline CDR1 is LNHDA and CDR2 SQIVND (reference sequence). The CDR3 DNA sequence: TGTGCCAGTCAGAACCCGACAGGGGCACCGACTAACTATGGCTACACCTTC. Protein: CASQNPTGAPTNYGYTF.

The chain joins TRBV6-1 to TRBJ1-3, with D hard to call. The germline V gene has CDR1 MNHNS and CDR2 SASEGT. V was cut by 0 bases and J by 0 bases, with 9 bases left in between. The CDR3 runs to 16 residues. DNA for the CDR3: TGTGCCAGCAGTGAAGCGCTTCCAGACTCTGGAAACACCATATATTTT. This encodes CASSEALPDSGNTIYF.

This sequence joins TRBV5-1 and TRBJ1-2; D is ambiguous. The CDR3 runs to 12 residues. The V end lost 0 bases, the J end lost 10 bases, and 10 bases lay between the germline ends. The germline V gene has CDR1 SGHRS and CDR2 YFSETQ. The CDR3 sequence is CASSLGQGDYTF. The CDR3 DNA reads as TGCGCCAGCAGCTTGGGACAAGGAGACTACACCTTC.

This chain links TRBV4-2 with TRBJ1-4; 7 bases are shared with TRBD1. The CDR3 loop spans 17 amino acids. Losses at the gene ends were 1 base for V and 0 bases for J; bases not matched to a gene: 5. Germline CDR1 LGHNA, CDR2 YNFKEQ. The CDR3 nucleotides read TGTGCCAGCAGCCAAGGACAGGGCCCCGCAACTAATGAAAAACTGTTTTTT. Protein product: CASSQGQGPATNEKLFF.